Included here is one T cell receptor (beta chain) sequence, with context. Its antigen is as yet unknown. The CDR3 length is 12 residues. Looked up from germline, CDR1 is MRHNA and CDR2 is SNTAGT. V was clipped by 2 bases and J by 7 bases, with 9 bases between them. This sample is part of a study of cytomegalovirus exposure and HLA in healthy donors. General study points: Reports showed the classifier diagnosing cytomegalovirus status with high specificity and sensitivity. Rarity characterized most TCR sequences, yet some public TCRs appeared in many donors. The study designated 150 or so TCR beta chains cytomegalovirus-associated.

Clones were sequenced by immunoSEQ multiplex PCR, and TCRdb holds only the in-frame ones, with some missing. Among 150,000 to 200,000 clones listed, around 88% were seen once. This TCR was recovered from a woman aged 18-35 years in good health and CMV-seronegative. The sequencing sample was made of PBMCs. V usage is TRBV6-4 and J usage is TRBJ2-7; perhaps TRBD2 as D (5 bases). CDR3 nucleotide sequence: TGTGCCAGCAGTGACGGCCGGGGAGAGCAGTACTTC. Amino acids: CASSDGRGEQYF.